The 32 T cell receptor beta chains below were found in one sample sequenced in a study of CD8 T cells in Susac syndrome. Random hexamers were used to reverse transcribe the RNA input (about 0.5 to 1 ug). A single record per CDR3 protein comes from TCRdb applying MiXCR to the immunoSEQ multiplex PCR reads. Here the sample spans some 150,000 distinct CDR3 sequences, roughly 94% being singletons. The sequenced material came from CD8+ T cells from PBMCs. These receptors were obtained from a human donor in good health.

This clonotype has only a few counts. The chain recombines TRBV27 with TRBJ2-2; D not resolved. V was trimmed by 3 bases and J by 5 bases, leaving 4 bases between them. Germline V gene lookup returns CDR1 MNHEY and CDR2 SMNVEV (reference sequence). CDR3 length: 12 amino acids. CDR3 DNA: TGTGCCAGCAGTTTCCGTACCGGGGAGCTGTTTTTT. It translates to CASSFRTGELFF.

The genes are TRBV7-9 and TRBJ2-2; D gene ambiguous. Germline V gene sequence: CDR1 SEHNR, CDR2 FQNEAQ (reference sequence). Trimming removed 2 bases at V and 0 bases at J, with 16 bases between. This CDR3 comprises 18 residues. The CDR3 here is CASSLSLLTGANTGELFF. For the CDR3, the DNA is TGTGCCAGCAGCTTATCCCTGTTGACGGGTGCGAACACCGGGGAGCTGTTTTTT.

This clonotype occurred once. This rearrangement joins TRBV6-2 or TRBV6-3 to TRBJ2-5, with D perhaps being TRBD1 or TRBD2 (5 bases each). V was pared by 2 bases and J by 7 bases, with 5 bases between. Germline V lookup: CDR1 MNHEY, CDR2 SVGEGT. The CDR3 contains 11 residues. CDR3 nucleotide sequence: TGTGCCAGCAGTTACGGGACGACCCAGTACTTC. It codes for CASSYGTTQYF.

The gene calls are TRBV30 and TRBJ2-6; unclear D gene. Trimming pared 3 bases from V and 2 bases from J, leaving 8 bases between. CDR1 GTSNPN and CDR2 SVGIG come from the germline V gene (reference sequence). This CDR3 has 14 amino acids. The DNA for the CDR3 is TGTGCCTGGAGGCGACTCACTGGGGCCAACGTCCTGACTTTC. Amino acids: CAWRRLTGANVLTF.

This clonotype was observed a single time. CDR3 region: CASSHGTVLDEQYF. The CDR3 DNA sequence: TGTGCCAGCAGTCACGGGACAGTCCTCGACGAGCAGTACTTC. This chain uses TRBV28 with TRBJ2-7, with 7 bases that match TRBD1. V trimming: 5 bases; J trimming: 5 bases; junction bases outside the gene matches: 9. This CDR3 has 14 residues. Germline lookup yields CDR1 MDHEN and CDR2 SYDVKM.

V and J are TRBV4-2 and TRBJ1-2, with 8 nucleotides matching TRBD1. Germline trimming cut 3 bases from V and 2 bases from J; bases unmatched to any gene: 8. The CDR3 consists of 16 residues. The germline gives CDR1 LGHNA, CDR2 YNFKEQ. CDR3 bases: TGTGCCAGCAGCCATGGACAGGGCCTTGGAAACTATGGCTACACCTTC. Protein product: CASSHGQGLGNYGYTF.

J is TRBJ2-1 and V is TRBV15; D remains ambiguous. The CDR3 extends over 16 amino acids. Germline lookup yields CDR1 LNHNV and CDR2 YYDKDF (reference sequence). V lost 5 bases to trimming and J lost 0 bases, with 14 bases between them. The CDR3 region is CATSGSDPFSYNEQFF. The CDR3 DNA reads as TGTGCCACCAGCGGCTCTGACCCGTTCTCCTACAATGAGCAGTTCTTC.

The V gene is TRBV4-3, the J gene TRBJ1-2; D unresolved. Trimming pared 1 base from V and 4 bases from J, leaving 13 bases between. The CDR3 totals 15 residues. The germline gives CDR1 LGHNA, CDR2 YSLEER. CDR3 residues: CASSQVVGMGYGYTF. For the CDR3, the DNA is TGCGCCAGCAGCCAAGTAGTTGGTATGGGCTATGGCTACACCTTC.

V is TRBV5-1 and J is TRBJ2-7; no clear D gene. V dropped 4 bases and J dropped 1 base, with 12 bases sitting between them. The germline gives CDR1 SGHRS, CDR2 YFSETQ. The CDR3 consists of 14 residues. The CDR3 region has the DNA TGCGCCAGCAGCGCGGACGGAATTTCCTACGAGCAGTACTTC. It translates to CASSADGISYEQYF.

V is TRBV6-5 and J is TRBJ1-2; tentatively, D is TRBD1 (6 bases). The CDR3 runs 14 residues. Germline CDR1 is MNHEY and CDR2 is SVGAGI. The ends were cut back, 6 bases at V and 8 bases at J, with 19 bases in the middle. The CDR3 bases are TGTGCCAGCAGCTTAGGACAGCTTGAGGAAGGCTACACCTTC. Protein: CASSLGQLEEGYTF.

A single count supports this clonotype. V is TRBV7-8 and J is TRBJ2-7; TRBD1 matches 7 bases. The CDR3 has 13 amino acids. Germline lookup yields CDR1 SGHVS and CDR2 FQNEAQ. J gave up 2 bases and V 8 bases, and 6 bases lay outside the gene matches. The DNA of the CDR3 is TGTGCCAGCCAACAGGGGCTCGCCTACGAGCAGTACTTC. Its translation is CASQQGLAYEQYF.

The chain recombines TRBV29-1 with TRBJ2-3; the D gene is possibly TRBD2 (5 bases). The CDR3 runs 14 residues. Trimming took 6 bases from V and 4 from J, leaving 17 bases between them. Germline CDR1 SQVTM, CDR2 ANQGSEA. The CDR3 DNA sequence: TGCAGCGTGGTAGGACCCTCGAGGGCAGATACGCAGTATTTT. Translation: CSVVGPSRADTQYF.

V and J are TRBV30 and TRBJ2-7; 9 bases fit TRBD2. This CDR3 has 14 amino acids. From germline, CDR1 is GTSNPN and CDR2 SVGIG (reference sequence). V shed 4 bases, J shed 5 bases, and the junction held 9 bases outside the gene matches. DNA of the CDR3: TGTGCCTGGACAGTGGGACTAGCTCCCCACGAGCAGTACTTC. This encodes CAWTVGLAPHEQYF.

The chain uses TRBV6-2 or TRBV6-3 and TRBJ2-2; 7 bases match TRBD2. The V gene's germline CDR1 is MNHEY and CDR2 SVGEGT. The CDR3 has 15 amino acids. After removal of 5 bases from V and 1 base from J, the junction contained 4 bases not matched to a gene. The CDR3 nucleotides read TGTGCCAGCAGTCGTCCTAGCGGGAACACCGGGGAGCTGTTTTTT. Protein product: CASSRPSGNTGELFF.

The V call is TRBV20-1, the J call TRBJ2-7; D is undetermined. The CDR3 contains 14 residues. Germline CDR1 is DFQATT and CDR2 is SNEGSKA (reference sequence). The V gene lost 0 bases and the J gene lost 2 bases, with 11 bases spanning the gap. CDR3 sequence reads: CSARDRARPYEQYF. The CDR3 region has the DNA TGCAGTGCTAGAGATCGAGCCAGGCCCTACGAGCAGTACTTC.

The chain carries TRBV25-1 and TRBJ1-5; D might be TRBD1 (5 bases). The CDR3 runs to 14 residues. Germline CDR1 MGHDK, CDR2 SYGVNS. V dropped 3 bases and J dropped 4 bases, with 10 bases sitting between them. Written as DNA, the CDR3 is TGTGCCAGCAGTGATCCCGGGACGAATCAGCCCCAGCATTTT. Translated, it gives CASSDPGTNQPQHF.

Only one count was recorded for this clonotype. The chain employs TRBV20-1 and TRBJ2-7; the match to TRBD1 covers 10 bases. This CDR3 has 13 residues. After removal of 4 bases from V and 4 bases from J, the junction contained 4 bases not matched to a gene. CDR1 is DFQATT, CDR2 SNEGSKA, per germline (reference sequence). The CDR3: CSATGTGEYEQYF. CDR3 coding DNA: TGCAGTGCTACCGGGACAGGGGAATACGAGCAGTACTTC.

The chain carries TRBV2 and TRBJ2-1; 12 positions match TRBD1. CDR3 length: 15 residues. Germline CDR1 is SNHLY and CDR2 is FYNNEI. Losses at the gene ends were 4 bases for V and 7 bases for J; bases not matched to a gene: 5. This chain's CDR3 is CASSAPGQGANEQFF. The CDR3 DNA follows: TGTGCCAGCAGTGCTCCGGGACAGGGGGCGAATGAGCAGTTCTTC.

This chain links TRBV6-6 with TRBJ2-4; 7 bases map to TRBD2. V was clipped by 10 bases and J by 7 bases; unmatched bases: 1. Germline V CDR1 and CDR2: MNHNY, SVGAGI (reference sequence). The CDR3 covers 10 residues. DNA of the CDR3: TGTGCCACACTAGCGAACATTCAGTACTTC. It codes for CATLANIQYF.

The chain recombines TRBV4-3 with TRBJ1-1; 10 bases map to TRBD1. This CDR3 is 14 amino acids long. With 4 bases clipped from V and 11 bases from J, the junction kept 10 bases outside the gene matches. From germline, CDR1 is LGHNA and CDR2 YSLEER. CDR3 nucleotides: TGCGCCAGCAGCCCCGGGACAGGGGCCTTTGAGGCTTTCTTT. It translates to CASSPGTGAFEAFF.

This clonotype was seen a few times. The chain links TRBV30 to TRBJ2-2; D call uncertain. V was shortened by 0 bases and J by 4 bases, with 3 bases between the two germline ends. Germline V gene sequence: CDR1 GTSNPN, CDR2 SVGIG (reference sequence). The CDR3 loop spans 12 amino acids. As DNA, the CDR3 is TGTGCCTGGAGTGTAACCACCGGGGAGCTGTTTTTT. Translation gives CAWSVTTGELFF.

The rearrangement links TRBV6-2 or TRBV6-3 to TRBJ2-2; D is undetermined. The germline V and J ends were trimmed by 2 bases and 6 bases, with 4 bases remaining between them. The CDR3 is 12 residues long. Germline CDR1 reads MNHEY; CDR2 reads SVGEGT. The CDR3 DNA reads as TGTGCCAGCAGTTACGGGGCCGGGGAGCTGTTTTTT. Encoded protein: CASSYGAGELFF.

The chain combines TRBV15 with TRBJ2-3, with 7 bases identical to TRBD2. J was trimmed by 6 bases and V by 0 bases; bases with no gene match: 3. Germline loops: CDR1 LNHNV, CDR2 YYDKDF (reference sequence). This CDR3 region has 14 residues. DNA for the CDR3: TGTGCCACCAGCAGAGACCGGGGGGAGGATACGCAGTATTTT. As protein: CATSRDRGEDTQYF.

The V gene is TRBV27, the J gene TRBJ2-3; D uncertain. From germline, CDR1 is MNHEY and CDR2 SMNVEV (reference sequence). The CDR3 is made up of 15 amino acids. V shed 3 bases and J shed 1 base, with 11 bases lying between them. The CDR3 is CASSFKVLGTDTQYF. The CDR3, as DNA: TGTGCCAGCAGTTTCAAGGTCCTCGGCACAGATACGCAGTATTTT.

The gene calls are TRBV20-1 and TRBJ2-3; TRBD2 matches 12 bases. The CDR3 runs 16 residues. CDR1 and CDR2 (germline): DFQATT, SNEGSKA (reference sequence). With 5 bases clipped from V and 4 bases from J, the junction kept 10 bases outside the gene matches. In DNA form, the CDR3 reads TGCAGTGCTGCCCGACTAGCGGGAGCCCCGGCAGATACGCAGTATTTT. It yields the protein CSAARLAGAPADTQYF.

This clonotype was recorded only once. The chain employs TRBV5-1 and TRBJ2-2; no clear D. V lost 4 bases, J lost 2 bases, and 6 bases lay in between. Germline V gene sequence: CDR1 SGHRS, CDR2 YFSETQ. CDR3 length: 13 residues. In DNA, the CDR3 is TGCGCCAGCAGCGACCATAACACCGGGGAGCTGTTTTTT. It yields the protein CASSDHNTGELFF.

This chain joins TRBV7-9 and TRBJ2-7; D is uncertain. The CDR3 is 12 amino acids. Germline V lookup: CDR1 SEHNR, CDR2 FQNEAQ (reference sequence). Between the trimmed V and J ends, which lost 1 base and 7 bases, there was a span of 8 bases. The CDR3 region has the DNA TGTGCCAGCAGCTTAGGGGGTTTGGAGCAGTACTTC. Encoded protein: CASSLGGLEQYF.

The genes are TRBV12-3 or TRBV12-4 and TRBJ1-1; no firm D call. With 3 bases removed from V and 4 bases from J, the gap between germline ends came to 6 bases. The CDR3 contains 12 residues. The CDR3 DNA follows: TGTGCCAGCAGTTTTGCCAGCACTGAAGCTTTCTTT. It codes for CASSFASTEAFF.

The CDR3 here is CSVDGTESSYNEQFF. In DNA, the CDR3 is TGCAGCGTTGACGGGACAGAAAGCTCCTACAATGAGCAGTTCTTC. The V gene is TRBV29-1, the J gene TRBJ2-1, with 7 bases aligning to TRBD1. Trimming took 3 bases from V and 0 from J; bases not matched to a gene: 5. The CDR3 runs 15 residues. The V gene's germline CDR1 is SQVTM and CDR2 ANQGSEA.

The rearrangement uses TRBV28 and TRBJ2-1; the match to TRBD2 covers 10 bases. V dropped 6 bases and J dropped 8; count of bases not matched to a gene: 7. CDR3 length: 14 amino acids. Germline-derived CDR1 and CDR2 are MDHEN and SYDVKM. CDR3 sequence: CASSPSGSHDEQFF. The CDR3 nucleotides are TGTGCCAGCAGCCCTAGCGGGAGTCACGATGAGCAGTTCTTC.

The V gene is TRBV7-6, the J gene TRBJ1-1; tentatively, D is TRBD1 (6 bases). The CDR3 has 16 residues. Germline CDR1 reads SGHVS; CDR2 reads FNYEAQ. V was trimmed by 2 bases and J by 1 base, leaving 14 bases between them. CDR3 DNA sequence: TGTGCCAGCAGCTTAAGGGTTGGCAGGGGGAACACTGAAGCTTTCTTT. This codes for CASSLRVGRGNTEAFF.

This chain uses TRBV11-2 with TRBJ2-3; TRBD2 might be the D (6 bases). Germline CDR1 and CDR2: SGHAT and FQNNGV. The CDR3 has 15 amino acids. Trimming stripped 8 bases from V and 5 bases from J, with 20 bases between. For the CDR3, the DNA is TGTGCCAGCCTCCCCTCCGGGAGTGGGAGAGATACGCAGTATTTT. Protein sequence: CASLPSGSGRDTQYF.